This note documents a single T cell receptor beta chain sequence. The record originates from a study of T cells in tumors after PD-1 blockade. Germline CDR1 is MNHEY and CDR2 is SVGAGI. Trimming removed 2 bases from V and 1 base from J, with 11 bases in between. The length of the CDR3 is 15 residues. Clones were sequenced by immunoSEQ multiplex PCR, and TCRdb holds only the in-frame ones, with some missing. The sample consists of 60,000 or so clones, over 75% of them appearing once. The sequences come from PBMCs, collected before anti-PD-1 treatment. The chain combines TRBV6-5 with TRBJ1-1; tentatively, D is TRBD1 (6 bases). The origin of this receptor is a human donor with basal cell carcinoma. The CDR3 DNA is TGTGCCAGCAGTTACAGGGGGGAAAGGAACACTGAAGCTTTCTTT. It codes for CASSYRGERNTEAFF.